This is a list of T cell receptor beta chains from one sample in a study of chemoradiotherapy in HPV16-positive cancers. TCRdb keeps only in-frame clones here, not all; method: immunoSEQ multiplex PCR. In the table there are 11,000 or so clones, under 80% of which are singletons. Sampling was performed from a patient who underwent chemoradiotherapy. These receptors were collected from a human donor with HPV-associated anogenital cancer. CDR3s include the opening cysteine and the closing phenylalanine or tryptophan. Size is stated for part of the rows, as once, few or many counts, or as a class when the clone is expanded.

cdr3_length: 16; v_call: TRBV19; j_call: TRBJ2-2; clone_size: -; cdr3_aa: CASSLRDRGNTGELFF
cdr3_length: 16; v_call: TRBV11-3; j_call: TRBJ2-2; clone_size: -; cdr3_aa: CASSRAGTGSPGELFF
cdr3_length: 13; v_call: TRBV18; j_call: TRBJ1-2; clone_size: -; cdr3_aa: CASSPDILPGYTF
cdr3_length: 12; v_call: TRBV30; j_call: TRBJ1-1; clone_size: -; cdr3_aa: CAWRTVATEAFF
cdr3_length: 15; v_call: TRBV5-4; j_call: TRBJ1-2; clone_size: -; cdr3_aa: CASNPEPGTAYGYTF
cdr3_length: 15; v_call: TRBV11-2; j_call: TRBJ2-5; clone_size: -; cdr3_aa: CASSPGGGNQETQYF
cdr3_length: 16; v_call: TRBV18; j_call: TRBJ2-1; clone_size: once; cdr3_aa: CASSPLDRGGLNEQFF
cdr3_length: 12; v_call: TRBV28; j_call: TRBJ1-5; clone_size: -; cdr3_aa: CATRWGNQPQHF
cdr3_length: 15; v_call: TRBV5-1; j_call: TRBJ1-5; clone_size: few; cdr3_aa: CASSLGEDRAQPQHF
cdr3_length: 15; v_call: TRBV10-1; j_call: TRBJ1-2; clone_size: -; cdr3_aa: CASTGTGGSLCGYTF
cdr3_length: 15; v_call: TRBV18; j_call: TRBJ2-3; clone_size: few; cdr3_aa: CASSPRGAATDTQYF
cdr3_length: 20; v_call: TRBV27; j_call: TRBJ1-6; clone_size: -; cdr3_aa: CASSTYRDRVARDHNSPLHF
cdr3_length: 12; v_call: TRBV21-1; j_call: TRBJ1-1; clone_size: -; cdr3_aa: CARASYAPQAFF
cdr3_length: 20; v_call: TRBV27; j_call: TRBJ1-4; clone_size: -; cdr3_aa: CASSPRGRIGWVPGGEKLFF
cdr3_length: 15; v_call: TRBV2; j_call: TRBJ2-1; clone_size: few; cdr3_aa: CASSELNYRGDEQFF
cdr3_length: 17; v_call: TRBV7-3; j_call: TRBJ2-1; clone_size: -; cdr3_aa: CASSLVLGESSYNEQFF
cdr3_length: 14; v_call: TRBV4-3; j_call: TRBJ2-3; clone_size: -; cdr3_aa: CASSQDSNTDTQYF
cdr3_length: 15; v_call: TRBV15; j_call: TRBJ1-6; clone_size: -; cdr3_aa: CATSRAGYSNSPLHF
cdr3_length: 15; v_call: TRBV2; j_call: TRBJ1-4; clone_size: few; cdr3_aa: CASTGRRGQNEKLFF
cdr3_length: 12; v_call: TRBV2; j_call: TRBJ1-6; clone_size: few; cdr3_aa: CASRGTGTPLHF
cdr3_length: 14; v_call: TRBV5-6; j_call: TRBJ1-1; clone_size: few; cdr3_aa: CASSRMGLNTEAFF
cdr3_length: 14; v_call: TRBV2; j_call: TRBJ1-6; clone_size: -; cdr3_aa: CASIPDRGNSPLHF
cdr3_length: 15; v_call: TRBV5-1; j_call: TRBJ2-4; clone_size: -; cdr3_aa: CASSLAGEVENIQYF
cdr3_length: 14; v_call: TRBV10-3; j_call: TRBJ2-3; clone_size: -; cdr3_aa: CAIWWGLSTDTQYF
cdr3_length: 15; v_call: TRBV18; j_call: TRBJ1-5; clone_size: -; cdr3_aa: CASSLGGGMPQPQHF